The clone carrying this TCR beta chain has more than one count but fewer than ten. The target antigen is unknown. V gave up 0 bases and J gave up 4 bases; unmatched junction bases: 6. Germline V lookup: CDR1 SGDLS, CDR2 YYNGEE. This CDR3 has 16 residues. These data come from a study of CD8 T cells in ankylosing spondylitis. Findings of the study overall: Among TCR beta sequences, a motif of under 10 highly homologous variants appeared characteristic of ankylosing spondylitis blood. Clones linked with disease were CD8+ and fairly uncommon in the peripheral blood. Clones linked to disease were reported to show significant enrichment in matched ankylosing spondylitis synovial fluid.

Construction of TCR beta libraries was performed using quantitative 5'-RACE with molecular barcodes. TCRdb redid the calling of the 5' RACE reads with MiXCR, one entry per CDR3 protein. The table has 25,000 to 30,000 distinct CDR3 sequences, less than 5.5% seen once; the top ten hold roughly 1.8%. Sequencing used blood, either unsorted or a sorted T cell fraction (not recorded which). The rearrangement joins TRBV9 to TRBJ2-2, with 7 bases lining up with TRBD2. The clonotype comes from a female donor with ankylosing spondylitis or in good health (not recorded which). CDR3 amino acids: CASSVASGVGTGELFF. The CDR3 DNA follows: TGTGCCAGCAGCGTAGCGAGCGGGGTCGGCACCGGGGAGCTGTTTTTT. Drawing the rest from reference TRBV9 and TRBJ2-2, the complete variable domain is DSGVTQTPKHLITATGQRVTLRCSPRSGDLSVYWYQQSLDQGLQFLIQYYNGEERAKGNILERFSAQQFPDLHSELNLSSLELGDSALYFCASSVASGVGTGELFFGEGSRLTVL.